The 7 T cell receptor beta chains listed next were all sequenced from one sample in a study of technical replicates of blood from several donors. TCRdb keeps only in-frame clones here, not all; method: immunoSEQ multiplex PCR. The repertoire includes over 85,000 clones, about 94% of them detected once, and over 0.25% sits in the top ten. The sequenced material came from T cells isolated from PBMCs. The receptors derive from a human donor in good health.

The chain joins TRBV11-2 to TRBJ2-3, with TRBD2 identical over 11 bases. The V gene end was trimmed by 6 bases and the J gene end by 7 bases; junction bases not matched to a gene: 3. Germline V gene sequence: CDR1 SGHAT, CDR2 FQNNGV. The CDR3 sequence is 13 residues long. Here the CDR3 reads CASRTTSGNTQYF. CDR3 sequence (DNA): TGTGCCAGCAGGACGACTAGCGGGAATACGCAGTATTTT.

This chain joins TRBV28 and TRBJ1-1; the D gene is possibly TRBD1 (6 bases). In germline, CDR1 is MDHEN, CDR2 SYDVKM. V was shortened by 6 bases and J by 0 bases, with 14 bases between the two germline ends. This CDR3 spans 15 amino acids. The CDR3 sequence is CASRLRQVMNTEAFF. CDR3 nucleotides: TGTGCCAGCAGGCTAAGACAGGTCATGAACACTGAAGCTTTCTTT.

This chain connects TRBV11-3 to TRBJ2-1, with 10 positions matching TRBD1. V was clipped by 5 bases and J by 5 bases; unmatched bases: 6. This CDR3 has 15 amino acids. CDR1 and CDR2 from the germline V gene are SGHNT and YENEEA. The CDR3 region is CASSPRTGGDNEQFF. The CDR3 nucleotides are TGTGCCAGCAGCCCTCGGACAGGGGGGGACAATGAGCAGTTCTTC.

The gene calls are TRBV5-8 and TRBJ2-4; no reliable D call. This CDR3 has 13 amino acids. CDR1 and CDR2 from the germline V gene are SGHTS and YDEGEE. V was shortened by 5 bases and J by 0 bases, with 6 bases between the two germline ends. CDR3 residues: CASRRLAKNIQYF. The CDR3 nucleotides are TGTGCCAGCAGACGGTTAGCCAAAAACATTCAGTACTTC.

The V call is TRBV19, the J call TRBJ2-3; 10 positions match TRBD2. Trimming took 7 bases from V and 5 from J; bases not matched to a gene: 9. The V gene's germline CDR1 is LNHDA and CDR2 SQIVND (reference sequence). The CDR3 runs to 15 residues. For the CDR3, the DNA is TGTGCCAGTACCCCCCTAGCGGGAGCCGGAGATACGCAGTATTTT. Translated: CASTPLAGAGDTQYF.

The chain has TRBV4-3 and TRBJ2-7; 7 nucleotides align to TRBD1. Trimming cost V 0 bases and J 3 bases; bases outside gene matches: 11. The germline V gene encodes CDR1 LGHNA and CDR2 YSLEER. This CDR3 region has 17 residues. The CDR3 DNA reads as TGCGCCAGCAGCCAAGATTGGCGAGACAGGGCCTACTACGAGCAGTACTTC. Its protein product is CASSQDWRDRAYYEQYF.

Comment on this clone: This same CDR3 is encoded by further DNA sequences in the sample. The V and J genes are TRBV2 and TRBJ1-5; tentatively, D is TRBD1 (5 bases). The germline CDR1 and CDR2 sequences are SNHLY and FYNNEI. V lost 1 base to trimming and J lost 1 base, with 8 bases between them. There are 15 residues in the CDR3. The CDR3 nucleotides read TGTGCCAGCAGTGAAGAAACAGGAAGCAATCAGCCCCAGCATTTT. Its translation is CASSEETGSNQPQHF.